What follows are 16 T cell receptor beta chains derived from one specimen sequenced in a study of metastatic and nonmetastatic thyroid tumors. TCRdb re-analyzed the PCR reads through MiXCR. The data contain about 41,000 clones, roughly 26% of them singletons. No patient had received any treatment before thyroid surgery. Sequencing was performed on tumor tissue. Receptors were obtained from a female donor with papillary thyroid cancer or a benign thyroid nodule (not recorded which). Some clones in this sample may be carry-over from other donors' samples.

The rearrangement uses TRBV20-1 and TRBJ1-2; D not resolved. The CDR3 consists of 13 residues. From germline, CDR1 is DFQATT and CDR2 SNEGSKA (reference sequence). Trimming removed 2 bases from V and 7 bases from J, with 14 bases in between. CDR3 loop: CSARPSSRGGYTF. In DNA form, the CDR3 reads TGCAGTGCTAGACCGTCCTCCCGGGGTGGCTACACCTTC.

The CDR3 DNA is TGTGCCAGTAGTCACCGGAGGGGAGACGCCTACGAGCAGTACTTC. Translating gives CASSHRRGDAYEQYF. The chain carries TRBV19 and TRBJ2-7, with D possibly TRBD2 on 6 matching bases. The V end was cut by 5 bases, the J end by 2 bases, with 16 bases between. CDR3 size: 15 residues. From germline, CDR1 is LNHDA and CDR2 SQIVND (reference sequence). Supplemented by reference TRBV19 and TRBJ2-7, the full variable domain reads DGGITQSPKYLFRKEGQNVTLSCEQNLNHDAMYWYRQDPGQGLRLIYYSQIVNDFQKGDIAEGYSVSREKKESFPLTVTSAQKNPTAFYLCASSHRRGDAYEQYFGPGTRLTVT.

This clone has only a few counts. The chain links TRBV27 to TRBJ2-7; D is unresolved. The CDR3 consists of 13 residues. Looked up from germline, CDR1 is MNHEY and CDR2 is SMNVEV (reference sequence). The V end was cut by 4 bases, the J end by 2 bases, with 9 bases between. CDR3 sequence: CASSWYGPYEQYF. The DNA for the CDR3 is TGTGCCAGCAGTTGGTACGGACCCTACGAGCAGTACTTC.

This clone was seen at least ten times. V gene TRBV7-2 combines with J gene TRBJ2-1, with 9 bases identical to TRBD2. Germline CDR1 is SGHTA and CDR2 is FQGNSA. The CDR3 has 15 residues. V trimming: 1 base; J trimming: 4 bases; junction bases outside the gene matches: 2. The CDR3 sequence: CASSLVSGGYNEQFF. The CDR3 DNA reads as TGTGCCAGCAGCTTAGTTAGCGGGGGATACAATGAGCAGTTCTTC.

This clone has a handful of counts. The chain carries TRBV27 and TRBJ2-7; 7 bases are a match to TRBD1. The CDR3 spans 13 residues. Trimming took 5 bases from V and 6 from J; bases not matched to a gene: 7. Germline assignment: CDR1 MNHEY and CDR2 SMNVEV (reference sequence). The CDR3 sequence: CASSTTGMGEQYF. In DNA form, the CDR3 reads TGTGCCAGCAGTACGACAGGGATGGGCGAGCAGTACTTC.

This clone was seen once. This sequence joins TRBV5-1 and TRBJ2-1; 7 nucleotides agree with TRBD2. The CDR3 runs 12 residues. V gave up 1 base and J gave up 15 bases; unmatched junction bases: 7. CDR1 and CDR2 from the germline V gene are SGHRS and YFSETQ. CDR3 DNA: TGCGCCAGCAGCTTGCAAGGGCCGGGAGGGTTCTTC. Translated: CASSLQGPGGFF.

Judged by abundance, this clone is medium-sized. The CDR3 loop reads CASSEAETGGYGYTF. The DNA of the CDR3 is TGTGCCAGCAGTGAAGCGGAGACAGGGGGCTATGGCTACACCTTC. This chain uses TRBV6-1 with TRBJ1-2; 9 positions agree with TRBD1. The CDR3 sequence is 15 residues long. Per germline, CDR1 MNHNS and CDR2 SASEGT. V lost 0 bases to trimming and J lost 4 bases; unmatched junction nucleotides: 3.

This clone is labeled as medium-sized. The gene calls are TRBV10-3 and TRBJ2-7, with 8 nucleotides matching TRBD1. Germline V gene sequence: CDR1 ENHRY, CDR2 SYGVKD. Germline trimming cut 6 bases from V and 2 bases from J; bases unmatched to any gene: 3. This CDR3 spans 13 amino acids. The CDR3 sequence: CAIRGQGTYEQYF. The CDR3 nucleotides are TGTGCCATCAGAGGACAGGGTACCTACGAGCAGTACTTC.

J is TRBJ1-4 and V is TRBV6-5; D is perhaps TRBD1 (6 bases). Germline V gene sequence: CDR1 MNHEY, CDR2 SVGAGI. The CDR3 loop spans 13 amino acids. V lost 0 bases, J lost 15 bases, and 14 bases lay in between. The CDR3 loop is CASSYSQGLNLFF. In DNA form, the CDR3 reads TGTGCCAGCAGTTACTCACAGGGTTTGAATTTGTTTTTT.

This clone was detected ten times or more. The CDR3 nucleotides read TGTGCCGGCCAATCTGGAGAGCGGGAGGCAGATACGCAGTATTTT. Residues: CAGQSGEREADTQYF. The V and J genes are TRBV6-2 or TRBV6-3 and TRBJ2-3; 9 positions agree with TRBD2. Germline V gives CDR1 MNHEY, CDR2 SVGEGT. The CDR3 sequence is 15 residues long. V lost 11 bases to trimming and J lost 4 bases; unmatched junction nucleotides: 13.

There are a few counts of this clone. A much larger clone lies a single base off, so this may be a read error. The gene calls are TRBV20-1 and TRBJ2-7, with 9 bases matching TRBD1. The CDR3 runs to 13 residues. V lost 3 bases to trimming and J lost 3 bases; unmatched junction nucleotides: 3. In germline, CDR1 is DFQATT, CDR2 SNEGSKA (reference sequence). CDR3 sequence: CSASDRGDYEQYF. CDR3 bases: TGCAGTGCTAGCGACAGGGGGGACTACGAGCAGTACTTC.

This clone is deemed medium-sized. V is TRBV4-3 and J is TRBJ2-2, with TRBD2 identical over 13 bases. V lost 4 bases to trimming and J lost 7 bases; unmatched junction nucleotides: 6. The germline V gene encodes CDR1 LGHNA and CDR2 YSLEER. The CDR3 is made up of 16 amino acids. DNA of the CDR3: TGCGCCAGCAGCCTCTCCGGGACTAGCGGGGTCGGGGAGCTGTTTTTT. This sequence encodes CASSLSGTSGVGELFF.

This clone was detected ten times or more. The V call is TRBV28, the J call TRBJ2-7, with D possibly being TRBD2 (6 bases). Between the trimmed V and J ends, which lost 2 bases and 5 bases, there was a span of 13 bases. CDR3 length: 14 amino acids. The germline V gene encodes CDR1 MDHEN and CDR2 SYDVKM. In nucleotides, the CDR3 is TGTGCCAGCAGTTTAGGAGGAGGGTCGGACGAGCAGTACTTC. Translation gives CASSLGGGSDEQYF.

This clone was counted at least ten times. V and J are TRBV19 and TRBJ1-6, with D possibly TRBD1 on 6 matching bases. This CDR3 has 15 residues. V was clipped by 3 bases and J by 8 bases, with 14 bases between them. From germline, CDR1 is LNHDA and CDR2 SQIVND (reference sequence). CDR3 DNA: TGTGCCAGTAGTATTCGGGGGCCTGGGGATTCACCCCTCCACTTT. Its translation is CASSIRGPGDSPLHF.

V usage is TRBV19 and J usage is TRBJ1-6, with D perhaps matching TRBD1 (5 bases). Trimming took off 6 bases at V and 7 bases at J, with 10 bases between the two ends. The CDR3 covers 13 residues. CDR1 is LNHDA and CDR2 is SQIVND in the germline V gene (reference sequence). The chain's CDR3 is CASREEGNSPLHF. The CDR3 DNA reads TGTGCCAGTAGGGAAGAGGGGAATTCACCCCTCCACTTT.

This clone appeared many times. The rearrangement uses TRBV24-1 and TRBJ1-2; maybe TRBD1 (5 bases). The V end was cut by 12 bases, the J end by 4 bases, with 14 bases between. The CDR3 has 12 residues. CDR1 is KGHDR, CDR2 SFDVKD, per germline. The CDR3 protein is CAAGGPSYGYTF. As DNA, the CDR3 is TGTGCCGCCGGGGGACCGAGCTATGGCTACACCTTC.